This TCR beta chain was profiled in a study of glioma-infiltrating T cells after dendritic cell vaccination. Study as a whole: Dendritic cell vaccination trial patients had either newly diagnosed or recurrent glioblastoma.

Germline CDR1 and CDR2: SGHAT and FQNNGV. V shed 1 base, J shed 4 bases, and the junction held 9 bases outside the gene matches. This CDR3 spans 16 amino acids. Data came from immunoSEQ multiplex PCR; TCRdb stores just in-frame clones and leaves some out. The data contain approximately 64,000 clones, more than 75% of them singletons. The specimen comprised blood, sampled before dendritic cell vaccination. This sequence joins TRBV11-2 and TRBJ2-7; 8 bases are a match to TRBD1. This clonotype was obtained from a human donor with glioblastoma. CDR3 nucleotide sequence: TGTGCCAGCAGCTTAGGCCCCCCAGGGGGCTGGTACGAGCAGTACTTC. Amino acids: CASSLGPPGGWYEQYF.